Presented here are 19 T cell receptor beta chains from one specimen sequenced in a study of blood T cell repertoires in COVID-19. Sequenced by immunoSEQ multiplex PCR; TCRdb stores in-frame clones only, minus some. The data hold about 260,000 clones, with approximately 92% observed a single time. Sequencing was done on a sample of peripheral blood. Every receptor here comes from a young adult with COVID-19, enrolled during active disease.

In DNA form, the CDR3 reads TGTGCCAGCAGCGGCGACATTTACTATGGCTACACCTTC. Translating it yields CASSGDIYYGYTF. This chain joins TRBV28 and TRBJ1-2; D is uncertain. This CDR3 contains 13 residues. Looked up from germline, CDR1 is MDHEN and CDR2 is SYDVKM. Trimming removed 6 bases at V and 3 bases at J, with 11 bases between.

V gene TRBV6-6 combines with J gene TRBJ2-7; TRBD1 matches 7 bases. V trimming: 2 bases; J trimming: 4 bases; junction bases outside the gene matches: 8. Germline CDR1 MNHNY, CDR2 SVGAGI (reference sequence). CDR3 length: 15 residues. The CDR3 spells CASSYADRFNYEQYF. The CDR3 bases are TGTGCCAGCAGTTACGCGGACAGGTTCAATTACGAGCAGTACTTC.

The V and J genes are TRBV30 and TRBJ2-7, with D maybe TRBD1 (5 bases). Germline lookup yields CDR1 GTSNPN and CDR2 SVGIG (reference sequence). CDR3 size: 16 residues. V was clipped by 2 bases and J by 4 bases, with 21 bases between them. The CDR3 loop is CAWSRKGARGTYEQYF. The CDR3 DNA is TGTGCCTGGAGTCGAAAAGGGGCCCGAGGCACTTACGAGCAGTACTTC.

The V call is TRBV6-6, the J call TRBJ1-2; 10 positions match TRBD1. Per the germline V gene, CDR1 is MNHNY and CDR2 is SVGAGI (reference sequence). Unmatched junction bases numbered 2, after V lost 5 bases and J lost 5 bases. The CDR3 is 13 amino acids. The CDR3 sequence is CASSRQGAYGYTF. CDR3 nucleotides: TGTGCCAGCAGTCGACAGGGGGCATATGGCTACACCTTC.

This clone was detected once. The chain uses TRBV4-3 and TRBJ1-2; TRBD1 agrees at 10 bases. V shed 6 bases and J 4 bases; nucleotides not matched to a gene: 5. Germline values: CDR1 LGHNA, CDR2 YSLEER. The CDR3 loop spans 14 amino acids. CDR3 loop: CASRPGQGTYGYTF. DNA for the CDR3: TGCGCCAGCAGGCCGGGACAGGGGACCTATGGCTACACCTTC.

The chain has TRBV6-2 or TRBV6-3 and TRBJ2-1; 14 nucleotides match TRBD2. The CDR3 is 16 residues long. V was pared by 5 bases and J by 8 bases, with 8 bases of the junction left unmatched. Germline loops: CDR1 MNHEY, CDR2 SVGEGT. The CDR3 loop reads CASSLTTSGRAHEQFF. Written as DNA, the CDR3 is TGTGCCAGCAGTCTAACGACTAGCGGGAGGGCCCATGAGCAGTTCTTC.

The V gene is TRBV11-2, the J gene TRBJ1-5; D uncertain. The ends were cut back, 2 bases at V and 0 bases at J, with 11 bases in the middle. CDR3 length: 16 residues. The germline CDR1 and CDR2 sequences are SGHAT and FQNNGV. In DNA, the CDR3 is TGTGCCAGCAGCTTACCCGGCAGGTATAGCAATCAGCCCCAGCATTTT. This translates into CASSLPGRYSNQPQHF.

This chain connects TRBV6-6 to TRBJ2-1; perhaps TRBD2 as D (5 bases). In germline, CDR1 is MNHNY, CDR2 SVGAGI (reference sequence). The ends were cut back, 2 bases at V and 0 bases at J, with 11 bases in the middle. The CDR3 runs to 16 residues. The chain's CDR3 is CASSYLDYYSYNEQFF. The CDR3 region has the DNA TGTGCCAGCAGTTACCTCGACTACTACTCCTACAATGAGCAGTTCTTC.

The chain links TRBV5-1 to TRBJ2-5, with 12 bases that match TRBD2. This CDR3 is 16 amino acids long. Losses at the gene ends were 4 bases for V and 5 bases for J; bases not matched to a gene: 9. The germline V gene encodes CDR1 SGHRS and CDR2 YFSETQ. CDR3 protein: CASSPRLAGVKETQYF. The CDR3 coding sequence is TGCGCCAGCAGCCCCCGACTAGCGGGAGTGAAGGAGACCCAGTACTTC.

V gene TRBV5-1 combines with J gene TRBJ1-6, with 8 nucleotides matching TRBD1. Germline trimming cut 0 bases from V and 10 bases from J; bases unmatched to any gene: 3. Germline CDR1 reads SGHRS; CDR2 reads YFSETQ. The CDR3 contains 14 residues. CDR3 nucleotide sequence: TGCGCCAGCAGCTTGGACAGGGGGAAATCACCCCTCCACTTT. This gives the protein CASSLDRGKSPLHF.

The chain links TRBV24-1 to TRBJ2-7, with 8 bases aligning to TRBD1. This CDR3 has 16 amino acids. Germline CDR1 is KGHDR and CDR2 is SFDVKD. V shed 1 base and J 5 bases; nucleotides not matched to a gene: 9. CDR3 nucleotide sequence: TGTGCCACCAGTGATTTTGCAGTCGGACAGGGAGACGAGCAGTACTTC. Its protein product is CATSDFAVGQGDEQYF.

The chain recombines TRBV5-6 with TRBJ1-2; 7 nucleotides align to TRBD1. The CDR3 totals 14 residues. The junction had 5 bases not matched to a gene; V was cut back by 4 bases and J by 2 bases. Germline V gene lookup returns CDR1 SGHDT and CDR2 YYEEEE. Here the CDR3 reads CASSPGTVNYGYTF. CDR3 coding DNA: TGTGCCAGCAGCCCGGGGACAGTCAACTATGGCTACACCTTC.

V gene TRBV4-3 combines with J gene TRBJ1-1; 11 bases match TRBD1. Germline lookup yields CDR1 LGHNA and CDR2 YSLEER. The V gene end was trimmed by 4 bases and the J gene end by 6 bases; junction bases not matched to a gene: 10. The CDR3 loop spans 16 amino acids. The CDR3 DNA is TGCGCCAGCAGCCCCGGACAGGGGGCGCGTAGGTCTGAAGCTTTCTTT. Encoded protein: CASSPGQGARRSEAFF.

The genes are TRBV9 and TRBJ1-6; a possible D gene is TRBD1 (5 bases). Germline V gene lookup returns CDR1 SGDLS and CDR2 YYNGEE. The CDR3 covers 12 residues. Trimming cost V 5 bases and J 10 bases, with 10 bases left between them. In DNA form, the CDR3 reads TGTGCCAGCAGTGCCGGGGGATCACCCCTCCACTTT. Its translation is CASSAGGSPLHF.

This chain connects TRBV2 to TRBJ2-1; D is unclear. The CDR3 contains 13 residues. Germline values: CDR1 SNHLY, CDR2 FYNNEI. V was clipped by 5 bases and J by 4 bases, with 9 bases between them. DNA of the CDR3: TGTGCCAGCAGTCCACCCAGTTACAATGAGCAGTTCTTC. Translation: CASSPPSYNEQFF.

V and J are TRBV30 and TRBJ1-2, with TRBD1 matching over 11 bases. This CDR3 region has 15 residues. Germline V lookup: CDR1 GTSNPN, CDR2 SVGIG (reference sequence). Trimming took 3 bases from V and 4 from J; bases not matched to a gene: 7. CDR3 protein: CAWRGQGAISYGYTF. For the CDR3, the DNA is TGTGCCTGGAGAGGACAGGGGGCGATTAGCTATGGCTACACCTTC.

This chain joins TRBV5-1 and TRBJ1-1, with 7 bases aligning to TRBD1. The CDR3 has 18 residues. Per germline, CDR1 SGHRS and CDR2 YFSETQ. The V segment lost 1 base and the J segment 3 bases; nucleotides outside the gene matches: 15. CDR3: CASSLNTGVFGWDTEAFF. The CDR3 DNA reads TGCGCCAGCAGCTTGAATACAGGGGTTTTTGGTTGGGACACTGAAGCTTTCTTT. The variable domain in full, completed from reference TRBV5-1 and TRBJ1-1, reads KAGVTQTPRYLIKTRGQQVTLSCSPISGHRSVSWYQQTPGQGLQFLFEYFSETQRNKGNFPGRFSGRQFSNSRSEMNVSTLELGDSALYLCASSLNTGVFGWDTEAFFGQGTRLTVV.

This clone was seen only a few times. V is TRBV5-1 and J is TRBJ2-3; no clear D gene. Germline values: CDR1 SGHRS, CDR2 YFSETQ. Trimming removed 5 bases at V and 2 bases at J, with 9 bases between. The CDR3 has 13 residues. The DNA of the CDR3 is TGCGCCAGCAGAATGTCCTACACAGATACGCAGTATTTT. This translates into CASRMSYTDTQYF.

This chain connects TRBV27 to TRBJ2-1; D is unresolved. Between the trimmed V and J ends, which lost 4 bases and 4 bases, there was a span of 14 bases. The CDR3 extends over 15 amino acids. The germline CDR1 and CDR2 sequences are MNHEY and SMNVEV (reference sequence). CDR3 in amino acids: CASSSPDGSYNEQFF. CDR3 nucleotide sequence: TGTGCCAGCAGTTCCCCCGATGGCTCATACAATGAGCAGTTCTTC.